What follows are 18 T cell receptor beta chains derived from one specimen sequenced in a study of Ad26.COV2.S vaccination and SARS-CoV-2 variants. Only in-frame clones appear in the TCRdb table, and some are missing; sequencing was by immunoSEQ multiplex PCR. The sample lists hundreds of thousands of clones, about 88% occurring once. The treatment is: roughly 18 received Ad26.COV2.S at low or high dose, single or two shots; several received placebo; per-sample allocation not given. Specimen acquisition occurred on day 63 following the initial vaccine or placebo injection. Sequenced material: peripheral blood, taken in a trial of Ad26.COV2.S vaccine versus placebo. The receptors derive from a person aged 18-65 years who received the Ad26.COV2.S COVID-19 vaccine or a placebo.

The DNA for the CDR3 is TGTGCCAGTAGTTCGTTTTTCGGGGCGCGGGGTACTGAAGCTTTCTTT. Translation: CASSSFFGARGTEAFF. This chain links TRBV19 with TRBJ1-1, with D perhaps TRBD1 (5 bases). The germline V gene encodes CDR1 LNHDA and CDR2 SQIVND (reference sequence). CDR3 length equals 16 residues. Trimming took 5 bases from V and 5 from J, leaving 21 bases between them.

Comments on this clone: The sample has other DNA sequences that encode this CDR3 too. The V and J genes are TRBV19 and TRBJ2-1; D uncertain. The CDR3 covers 16 residues. The V end lost 1 base, the J end lost 0 bases, and 10 bases lay between the germline ends. CDR1 LNHDA and CDR2 SQIVND come from the germline V gene (reference sequence). The CDR3 here is CASSIAGGRSYNEQFF. The DNA for the CDR3 is TGTGCCAGTAGTATAGCGGGCGGCCGCTCCTACAATGAGCAGTTCTTC.

The V call is TRBV2, the J call TRBJ2-7; TRBD1 aligns across 8 bases. Trimming at V came to 5 bases and at J to 7 bases, leaving 1 base not matched to a gene. This CDR3 contains 11 residues. Per germline, CDR1 SNHLY and CDR2 FYNNEI. CDR3 protein: CASSTGGEQYV. In DNA form, the CDR3 reads TGTGCCAGCAGTACAGGGGGGGAGCAGTACGTC.

J is TRBJ1-2 and V is TRBV6-6; TRBD1 agrees at 8 bases. V shed 4 bases and J 1 base; nucleotides not matched to a gene: 8. The germline gives CDR1 MNHNY, CDR2 SVGAGI (reference sequence). The CDR3 is made up of 16 amino acids. The CDR3 nucleotides read TGTGCCAGCAGTTCCCTCGACAGGGGCTATAACTATGGCTACACCTTC. It encodes CASSSLDRGYNYGYTF.

This rearrangement joins TRBV7-8 to TRBJ2-5; D is unresolved. Trimming took 5 bases from V and 4 from J, leaving 8 bases between them. The CDR3 covers 12 residues. Germline lookup yields CDR1 SGHVS and CDR2 FQNEAQ. CDR3 region: CASSPRRETQYF. The CDR3 DNA is TGTGCCAGCAGCCCGCGGCGAGAGACCCAGTACTTC.

The rearrangement joins TRBV5-8 to TRBJ2-5, with TRBD2 identical over 14 bases. With 9 bases clipped from V and 13 bases from J, the junction kept 11 bases outside the gene matches. This CDR3 has 13 amino acids. The germline V gene encodes CDR1 SGHTS and CDR2 YDEGEE. The CDR3 loop reads CAIKTSGGDLLYF. CDR3 in DNA: TGTGCCATTAAGACTAGCGGGGGGGACCTGTTGTACTTC. Full variable domain (remainder filled in from reference TRBV5-8 and TRBJ2-5): EAGVTQSPTHLIKTRGQQATLRCSPISGHTSVYWYQQALGLGLQFLLWYDEGEERNRGNFPPRFSGRQFPNYSSELNVNALELEDSALYLCAIKTSGGDLLYFGPGTRLLVL.

The J gene is TRBJ2-7, the V gene TRBV3-1 (or the pseudogene TRBV3-2); either TRBD1 or TRBD2 may fit D (6 bases each). The CDR3 consists of 16 residues. Trimming left V 4 bases short and J 5 bases short, with 21 bases between. The germline V gene encodes CDR1 LGHDT and CDR2 YNNKEL (reference sequence). In nucleotides, the CDR3 is TGTGCCAGCAGCCCACAATTAGGGGGAGGATTCAACGAGCAGTACGTC. Its protein product is CASSPQLGGGFNEQYV.

Concerning this clone itself: Germline and junction disagree at one end, which may indicate a read error. This sequence joins TRBV9 and TRBJ2-3, with 8 bases aligning to TRBD2. This CDR3 contains 14 residues. In germline, CDR1 is SGDLS, CDR2 YYNGEE. For the CDR3, the DNA is TGTGCCAGCAGTGTAGCGGGACGTACAGATACGCAGTATTTT. It translates to CASSVAGRTDTQYF.

This clone was seen a handful of times. The chain combines TRBV2 with TRBJ2-7, with D tentatively TRBD2 (6 bases). The germline V and J ends were trimmed by 6 bases and 0 bases, with 15 bases remaining between them. This CDR3 is 15 amino acids long. Looked up from germline, CDR1 is SNHLY and CDR2 is FYNNEI. Here the CDR3 reads CASSDGTFRSYEQYF. The DNA of the CDR3 is TGTGCCAGCAGCGATGGGACTTTCCGCTCCTACGAGCAGTACTTC.

The chain links TRBV9 to TRBJ2-3, with TRBD2 identical over 13 bases. The germline V gene encodes CDR1 SGDLS and CDR2 YYNGEE. The J segment lost 13 bases and the V segment lost 3 bases, leaving 2 bases of the junction unmatched. The CDR3 loop spans 12 amino acids. The CDR3 bases are TGTGCCAGCAGCGGGACTAGCGGGAGAGAGTATTTT. It encodes CASSGTSGREYF. Full variable domain (outside the CDR3, taken from reference TRBV9 and TRBJ2-3): DSGVTQTPKHLITATGQRVTLRCSPRSGDLSVYWYQQSLDQGLQFLIQYYNGEERAKGNILERFSAQQFPDLHSELNLSSLELGDSALYFCASSGTSGREYFGPGTRLTVL.

V gene TRBV28 combines with J gene TRBJ2-2; D call uncertain. V shed 11 bases and J shed 1 base, with 11 bases lying between them. The CDR3 extends over 13 amino acids. The germline CDR1 and CDR2 sequences are MDHEN and SYDVKM. The CDR3 DNA reads TGTGCCTCCAAAGGCCGGAACACCGGGGAGCTGTTTTTT. It codes for CASKGRNTGELFF.

This clone has more than one count but fewer than ten. The genes are TRBV6-6 and TRBJ1-2; D gene ambiguous. CDR1 and CDR2 (germline): MNHNY, SVGAGI (reference sequence). This CDR3 comprises 15 residues. With 4 bases removed from V and 0 bases from J, the gap between germline ends came to 12 bases. The DNA for the CDR3 is TGTGCCAGCAGTTTACGGACCTCTTCTAACTATGGCTACACCTTC. It codes for CASSLRTSSNYGYTF.

The rearrangement links TRBV5-6 to TRBJ1-6; D gene unclear. Germline lookup yields CDR1 SGHDT and CDR2 YYEEEE. V dropped 0 bases and J dropped 5 bases, with 6 bases sitting between them. This CDR3 contains 14 residues. The CDR3 loop reads CASSLGRHNSPLHF. As DNA, the CDR3 is TGTGCCAGCAGCTTGGGACGGCATAATTCACCCCTCCACTTT.

This clone was recorded once. V usage is TRBV7-9 and J usage is TRBJ2-1; 7 bases are a match to TRBD2. This CDR3 contains 14 residues. Germline V gene lookup returns CDR1 SEHNR and CDR2 FQNEAQ (reference sequence). The J segment lost 3 bases and the V segment lost 6 bases, leaving 5 bases of the junction unmatched. Here the CDR3 reads CASSLQRDYNEQFF. DNA for the CDR3: TGTGCCAGCAGTCTCCAGCGGGACTACAATGAGCAGTTCTTC. The whole variable domain, filled in from reference TRBV7-9 and TRBJ2-1, reads DTGVSQNPRHKITKRGQNVTFRCDPISEHNRLYWYRQTLGQGPEFLTYFQNEAQLEKSRLLSDRFSAERPKGSFSTLEIQRTEQGDSAMYLCASSLQRDYNEQFFGPGTRLTVL.

The CDR3 loop is CASTAGYRYEQYF. Here the CDR3 DNA reads TGTGCCAGCACGGCGGGGTATAGGTACGAGCAGTACTTC. The J gene is TRBJ2-7, the V gene TRBV6-6, with D possibly matching TRBD2 (6 bases). This CDR3 has 13 residues. CDR1 and CDR2 (germline): MNHNY, SVGAGI (reference sequence). Trimming pared 7 bases from V and 4 bases from J, leaving 14 bases between.

V usage is TRBV2 and J usage is TRBJ1-5; 8 bases align to TRBD1. CDR1 SNHLY and CDR2 FYNNEI come from the germline V gene. This CDR3 is built from 16 residues. The junction had 8 bases not matched to a gene; V was cut back by 7 bases and J by 0 bases. The CDR3: CASKNRQGLSNQPQHF. CDR3 coding DNA: TGTGCCAGCAAGAACCGACAGGGGCTTAGCAATCAGCCCCAGCATTTT.

The rearrangement uses TRBV18 and TRBJ2-1, with TRBD1 as a possible D gene (5 bases). The CDR3 is made up of 14 amino acids. V was trimmed by 5 bases and J by 3 bases, leaving 11 bases between them. Germline V gene data show CDR1 as KGHSH and CDR2 as LQKENI. The CDR3 spells CASSASGHYNEQFF. The CDR3 DNA reads as TGTGCCAGCTCAGCTTCCGGACACTACAATGAGCAGTTCTTC.

Remarks on this clone: The conserved closing phenylalanine or tryptophan is absent in this CDR3, likely reflecting a read error. It is unclear where the CDR3 begins or ends on the DNA, so no DNA is shown, and the CDR3 is as TCRdb lists it. The chain joins TRBV29-1 to TRBJ1-1; the table's D call TRBD1 went unverified against the DNA. Germline V gene sequence: CDR1 SQVTM, CDR2 ANQGSEA. The CDR3 numbers 13 amino acids, ends counted. The CDR3 region is CSVANTKTGGLVL.